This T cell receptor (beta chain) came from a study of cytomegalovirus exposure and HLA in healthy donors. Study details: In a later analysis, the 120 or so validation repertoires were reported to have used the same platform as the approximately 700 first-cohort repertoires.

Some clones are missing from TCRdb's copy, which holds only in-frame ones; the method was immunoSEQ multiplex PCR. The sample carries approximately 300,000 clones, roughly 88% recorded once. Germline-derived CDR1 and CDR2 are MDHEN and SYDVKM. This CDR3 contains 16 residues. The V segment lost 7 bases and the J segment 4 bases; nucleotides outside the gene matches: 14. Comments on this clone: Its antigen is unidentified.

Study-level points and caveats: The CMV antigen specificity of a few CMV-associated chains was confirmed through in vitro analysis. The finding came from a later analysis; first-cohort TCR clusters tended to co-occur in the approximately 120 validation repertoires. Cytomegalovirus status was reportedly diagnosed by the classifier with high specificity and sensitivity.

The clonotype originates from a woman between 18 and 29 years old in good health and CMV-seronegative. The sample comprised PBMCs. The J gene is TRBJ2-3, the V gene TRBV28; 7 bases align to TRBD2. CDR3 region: CASTPGGGSGSDTQYF. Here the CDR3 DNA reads TGTGCCAGCACCCCTGGCGGCGGGAGCGGATCAGATACGCAGTATTTT.